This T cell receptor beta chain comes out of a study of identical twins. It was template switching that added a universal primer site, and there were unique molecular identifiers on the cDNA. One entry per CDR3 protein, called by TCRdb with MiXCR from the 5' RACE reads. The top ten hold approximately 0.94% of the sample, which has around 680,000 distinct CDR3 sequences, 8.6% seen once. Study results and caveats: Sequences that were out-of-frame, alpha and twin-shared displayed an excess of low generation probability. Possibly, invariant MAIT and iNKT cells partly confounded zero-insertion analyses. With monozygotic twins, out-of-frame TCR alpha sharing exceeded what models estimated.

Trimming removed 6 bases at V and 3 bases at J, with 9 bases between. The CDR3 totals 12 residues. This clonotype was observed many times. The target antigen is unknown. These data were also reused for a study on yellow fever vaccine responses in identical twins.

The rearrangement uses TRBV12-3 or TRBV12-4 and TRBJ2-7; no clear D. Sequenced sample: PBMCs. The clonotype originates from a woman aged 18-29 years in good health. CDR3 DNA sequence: TGTGCCAGCAGCCGCAATGACTACGAGCAGTACTTC. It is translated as CASSRNDYEQYF.